This T cell receptor (beta chain) was recorded in a study of blood T cell repertoires in COVID-19. Study-wide background: Some COVID-19 samples were acute and others convalescent; all came from the United States, Italy and Spain.

In the source study's methods: Scientists estimated how many nucleated cells there were by amplifying reference gene primers. Generated by immunoSEQ multiplex PCR, the TCRdb table keeps only in-frame clones and is missing some. V and J calls and clone size follow that table, whereas D and trimming were derived from the DNA. The sample comprises 60,000 to 80,000 clones, 75% to 90% of which are singletons, and 1.3% rests with the top ten. This TCR derives from a woman aged 80 or over with acute or convalescent COVID-19. Input material: peripheral blood.

CDR3 protein: CASRPPGRGHYGYTF. In DNA, the CDR3 is TGTGCCAGCAGGCCCCCCGGCAGGGGGCACTATGGCTACACCTTC. V usage is TRBV6-5 and J usage is TRBJ1-2; 8 nucleotides match TRBD1. J lost 3 bases, V lost 6 bases, and 9 bases had no gene match. In germline, CDR1 is MNHEY, CDR2 SVGAGI. The CDR3 runs to 15 residues.